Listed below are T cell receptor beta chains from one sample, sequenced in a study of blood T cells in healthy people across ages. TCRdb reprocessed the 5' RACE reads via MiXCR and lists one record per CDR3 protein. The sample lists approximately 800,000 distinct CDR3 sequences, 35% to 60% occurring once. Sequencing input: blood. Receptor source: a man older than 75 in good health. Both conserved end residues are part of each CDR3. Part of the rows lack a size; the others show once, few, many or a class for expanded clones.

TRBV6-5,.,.,CASSRRAGEYEQYF
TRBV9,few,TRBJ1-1,CASSLLDTGVTEAFF
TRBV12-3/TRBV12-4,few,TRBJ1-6,CASTLRVGGTNSPLHF
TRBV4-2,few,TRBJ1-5,CASSQDPRSNQPQHF
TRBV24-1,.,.,CATSDAVRGTNNEQYF
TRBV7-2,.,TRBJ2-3,CASSLMTGGTDTQYF
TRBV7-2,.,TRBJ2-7,CASSLRPSGNYEQYF
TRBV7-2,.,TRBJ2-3,CASSSLSRREGRADTQYF
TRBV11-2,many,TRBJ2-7,CASSRGLAGEVYEQYF
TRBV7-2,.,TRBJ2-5,CASSLVGTSVKETQYF
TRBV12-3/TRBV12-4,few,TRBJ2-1,CASSFYGNEQFF
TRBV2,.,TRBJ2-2,CASSKQGAGELFF
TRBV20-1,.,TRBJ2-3,CSASKSPGGDTQYF
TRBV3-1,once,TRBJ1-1,CASSQRGQVSNTEAFF
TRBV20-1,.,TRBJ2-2,CSAPGELAGNTGELFF
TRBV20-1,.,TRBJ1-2,CSAREVDGPNYGYTF
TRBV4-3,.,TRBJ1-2,CASSQGPDGNRYGYTF
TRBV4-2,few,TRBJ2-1,CASSQGSLPGTSGRAYNEQFF
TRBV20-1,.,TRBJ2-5,CSAPSGRGQETQYF
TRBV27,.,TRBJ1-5,CASSRTDQPQHF
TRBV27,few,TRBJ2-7,CASSRSGTRPYEQYF
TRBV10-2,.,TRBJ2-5,CASSKQGGRQETQYF
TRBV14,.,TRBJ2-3,CASSPGLLAYTDTQYF
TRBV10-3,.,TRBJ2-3,CAISSGPDTDTQYF
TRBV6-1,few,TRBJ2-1,CASILTSGRLNEQFF
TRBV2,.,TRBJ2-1,CASSGSTSGRADPYNEQFF
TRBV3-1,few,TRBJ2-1,CASSQWSSGEQFF
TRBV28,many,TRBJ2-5,CASSLDPGTQETQYF
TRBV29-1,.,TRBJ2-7,CSVQGGGTGGCEQYF
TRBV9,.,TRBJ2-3,CASSVVSGSNTQYF
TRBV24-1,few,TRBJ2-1,CATLQTGIRGDEQFF
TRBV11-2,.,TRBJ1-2,CASSNGTPRRGYTF
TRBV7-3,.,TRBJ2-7,CASSLNGVAGRNEQYF
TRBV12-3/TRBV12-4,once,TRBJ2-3,CASRRIGGRAADTQYF
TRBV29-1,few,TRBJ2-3,CSQRSADTQYF
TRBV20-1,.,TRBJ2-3,CSARDPSRSRDTQYF
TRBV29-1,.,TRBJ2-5,CSVEGGGQVINEQYF
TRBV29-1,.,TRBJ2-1,CSVNSGTSGGYEQFF
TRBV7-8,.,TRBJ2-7,CASSLYGRTSPYEQYF
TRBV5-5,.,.,CASSLVGLLRQETQYF
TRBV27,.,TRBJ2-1,CASSFALSIETQFF
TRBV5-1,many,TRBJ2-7,CASSPNARGPYEQYF
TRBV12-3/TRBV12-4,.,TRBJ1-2,CASSPRGITYGYTF
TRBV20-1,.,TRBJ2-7,CSAREAREAPYEQYF
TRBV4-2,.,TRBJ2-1,CASSQDGGVSYNEQFF
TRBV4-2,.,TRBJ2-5,CASSPGTRKETQYF
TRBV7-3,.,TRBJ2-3,CASSFLAGPTDTQYF
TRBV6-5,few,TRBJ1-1,CASSDRDRVEAFF
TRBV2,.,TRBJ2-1,CASILGGSGYNEQFF
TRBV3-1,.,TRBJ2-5,CASSLGTSGKETQYF
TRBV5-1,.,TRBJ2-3,CASRPLGGRAEVTQYF
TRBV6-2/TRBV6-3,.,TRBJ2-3,CASSAPKGLAGPGTDTQYF
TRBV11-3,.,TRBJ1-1,CASSPYQGKGTFPNTEAFF
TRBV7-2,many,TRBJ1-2,CASSLGGYYGYTF
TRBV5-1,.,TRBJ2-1,CASSHRVSYNERYF
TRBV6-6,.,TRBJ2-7,CASSYGAGVNEQYF
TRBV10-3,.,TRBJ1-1,CAISEGTGTNTEAFF
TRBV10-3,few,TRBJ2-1,CAISESLGQNNEQFF
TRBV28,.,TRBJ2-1,CASSLPGSDNNEQFF
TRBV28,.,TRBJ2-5,CASSIQESGLLRQYF